This T cell receptor beta chain was sequenced for a study of regulatory T cells in long-lasting Graves disease. This CDR3 has 17 residues. Trimming removed 8 bases from V and 5 bases from J; junction bases left unmatched: 19. Germline CDR1 is MNHNS and CDR2 is SASEGT. The time point denotes: newly diagnosed GD, antithyroid drugs for less than 3 months. TCR sequences were obtained from RNA taken from PBMCs. TCR beta libraries were built with iRepertoire HTBI primers and Arm-PCR of CDR3 regions. TCRdb redid the calling of the multiplex PCR reads with MiXCR, one entry per CDR3 protein. The sample records approximately 270,000 distinct CDR3 sequences, around 18% being singletons. Study results and caveats: Persistent disease samples used TRBV28, TRBJ1-2 and TRBJ2-5 preferentially.

At least ten counts were recorded for this clonotype. Its antigen is unidentified. Separately, the same data were catalogued under a study of T cells in Graves' hyperthyroidism and ophthalmopathy. That publication notes: A set of HTBI primers served as the primers for a first-round RT-PCR of the TCR CDR3. Most clonotypes expanded in the thyroid (above 0.001) were also present in blood.

Sequenced here: peripheral blood mononuclear cells (PBMCs), sampled at new diagnosis, from a patient treated with antithyroid drugs. This TCR derives from a woman aged 25 to 39 with Graves disease. This chain uses TRBV6-1 with TRBJ2-7; 9 bases match TRBD1. The CDR3 loop is CASQSYERRDRAHEQYF. The CDR3 bases are TGTGCCAGCCAGAGTTACGAGCGAAGGGACAGGGCACACGAGCAGTACTTC.